Sequencing of this T cell receptor (beta chain) was carried out in a study of CD8 T cells in ankylosing spondylitis. Whole-study results and caveats: Reportedly, matched ankylosing spondylitis synovial fluid was significantly enriched for disease-linked clones. About 8 highly homologous variants made up a TCR beta motif, and this motif appeared characteristic of ankylosing spondylitis blood. Relatively scarce in peripheral blood, disease-linked clones were CD8+.

This clonotype was found many times. Its antigen is unidentified. Quantitative barcoded 5'-RACE was used to prepare TCR beta libraries. TCRdb re-derived calls from the 5' RACE reads in MiXCR, one entry per CDR3 protein. Among 85,000 to 100,000 distinct CDR3 sequences listed, roughly 10% were seen once. The CDR3 has 17 residues. Sequencing was performed on blood, either unsorted or a sorted T cell fraction (not recorded which). This sequence joins TRBV21-1 and TRBJ2-1; the table names TRBD2, a call not compared with the DNA. TRBV21-1 is described as a pseudogene. The TCR comes from a male donor with ankylosing spondylitis or in good health (not recorded which). The CDR3 region is CASSKSGSSGGADEQFF. DNA of the CDR3: TGTGCCAGCAGCAAAAGCGGGAGTAGCGGGGGGGCCGATGAGCAGTTCTTC.